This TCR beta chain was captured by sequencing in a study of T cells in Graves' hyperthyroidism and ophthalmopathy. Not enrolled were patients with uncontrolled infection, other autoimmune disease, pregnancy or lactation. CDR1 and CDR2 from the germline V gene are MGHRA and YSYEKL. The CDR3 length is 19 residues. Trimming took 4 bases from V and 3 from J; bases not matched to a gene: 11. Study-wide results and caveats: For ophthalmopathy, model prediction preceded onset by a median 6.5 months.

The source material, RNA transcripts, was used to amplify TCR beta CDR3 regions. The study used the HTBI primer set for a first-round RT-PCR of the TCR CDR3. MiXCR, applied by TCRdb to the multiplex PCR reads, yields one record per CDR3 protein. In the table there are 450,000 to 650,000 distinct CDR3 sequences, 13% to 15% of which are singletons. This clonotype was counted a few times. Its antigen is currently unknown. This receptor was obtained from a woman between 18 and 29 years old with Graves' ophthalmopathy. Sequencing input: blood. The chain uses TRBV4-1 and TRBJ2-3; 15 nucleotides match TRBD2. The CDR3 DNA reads TGCGCCAGCAGCCTTACCGGGACTAGCGGGAGGAGGGATACAGATACGCAGTATTTT. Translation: CASSLTGTSGRRDTDTQYF.